The clone carrying this T cell receptor beta chain has a single count. Its antigen is still unknown. TCRdb's table, derived via immunoSEQ multiplex PCR, lists solely in-frame clones and lacks some. The data contain approximately 100,000 clones, roughly nine tenths of them singletons. This entry is derived from a study of T cell responses to AZD1222 COVID-19 vaccine. CDR1 KGHSH and CDR2 LQKENI come from the germline V gene. Deletions cut 2 bases from V and 4 bases from J, with 8 bases between. There are 13 residues in the CDR3. Study-wide results and limits: Spike-specific TCR breadth and depth were elevated following two AZD1222 doses.

The sequence came from an adult in good health. The starting material was peripheral blood, obtained on day 0 of AZD1222 vaccination. The rearrangement joins TRBV18 to TRBJ2-5; D uncertain. The CDR3 DNA reads TGTGCCAGCTCACCAACGTATGGAGAGACCCAGTACTTC. This encodes CASSPTYGETQYF.